The entry below gives a single T cell receptor beta chain sequence along with its context. The entry originates in a study of blood T cell repertoires in COVID-19. Here immunoSEQ multiplex PCR was the method, and the copy in TCRdb shows in-frame clones only, minus some. Here the sample spans about 400,000 clones, 70% to 90% being singletons. Germline V lookup: CDR1 SGHRS, CDR2 YFSETQ. The CDR3 sequence is 16 residues long. V dropped 0 bases and J dropped 5 bases, with 16 bases sitting between them. The clonotype originates from a woman aged 40 to 50 with acute COVID-19. The chain recombines TRBV5-1 with TRBJ2-3; possible D gene TRBD1, 6 bases. Sequencing was carried out using PBMCs or T cells enriched from blood (not recorded which). DNA of the CDR3: TGCGCCAGCAGCTTGGCCTTTCTGGGGGCTAAAGATACGCAGTATTTT. Translated, it gives CASSLAFLGAKDTQYF.